This TCR beta chain was sequenced in a study of T cells after yellow fever vaccination. General study findings and limits: A minor fraction of clonotypes spanned both CD4 and CD8 compartments. Abundant clonotypes from the bulk population could contaminate FACS-sorted repertoires. Post-booster reappearance was seen for most primary-vaccination clones (around 97% CD4, 85% to 90% CD8).

The CDR3 consists of 13 residues. V lost 2 bases and J 1 base, leaving 5 bases between the germline ends. Germline-derived CDR1 and CDR2 are SEHNR and FQNEAQ (reference sequence). This clonotype was detected only a few times. Its antigen is unknown. In making TCR cDNA, 5'RACE template switching added a universal primer site and UMIs to it. A single record per CDR3 protein comes from TCRdb applying MiXCR to the 5' RACE reads. The sample shows roughly 350,000 distinct CDR3 sequences, roughly 4.3% of them seen only once. V is TRBV7-9 and J is TRBJ1-1, with unresolved D. The receptor's source is a man younger than 30 who received the YFV17D yellow fever vaccine. Specimen: PBMCs, collected 5 days after the yellow fever booster vaccination. The CDR3 sequence: CASSLLPNTEAFF. CDR3 nucleotides: TGTGCCAGCAGCTTACTTCCGAACACTGAAGCTTTCTTT.